These 21 T cell receptor beta chains were all obtained from the same sample, sequenced in a study of neurological immune-mediated disorders (dated by TCRdb to about 2019). The protocol used for the library was 5' RACE. TCRdb shows the sequencer as Illumina HiSeq 2500. TCRdb itself trimmed the public reads at Q25 with fastp, ran MiXCR and retained productive beta chains. Rows are combined by CDR3 protein, so each entry shows the most common genes and DNA. For this sample the table gives roughly 75,000 distinct CDR3 sequences, of which roughly 13% were detected only once. Roughly 4.2% of the sample belongs to the ten largest clones. The time point label for this specimen denotes: longitudinal time-point 1 (baseline). Source material: PBMCs. These receptors originate from a female donor with HTLV-1-associated myelopathy (HAM/TSP).

This clonotype was observed a few times. V is TRBV7-9 and J is TRBJ2-1; 7 bases align to TRBD1. The trim removed 5 bases at V and 8 bases at J, leaving 21 bases unmatched. Germline values: CDR1 SEHNR, CDR2 FQNEAQ (reference sequence). The CDR3 extends over 18 amino acids. CDR3 residues: CASSPLVEGALFRDEQFF. The CDR3 bases are TGTGCCAGCAGCCCCCTAGTCGAGGGGGCCCTCTTTCGTGATGAGCAGTTCTTC.

The gene calls are TRBV9 and TRBJ2-5; 8 bases are shared with TRBD1. V lost 4 bases, J lost 0 bases, and 2 bases stayed unmatched. The CDR3 consists of 14 residues. From germline, CDR1 is SGDLS and CDR2 YYNGEE. In DNA, the CDR3 is TGTGCCAGCAGCAGGACAGGGAACCAAGAGACCCAGTACTTC. Protein sequence: CASSRTGNQETQYF.

This clonotype was recorded at least ten times. J is TRBJ2-2 and V is TRBV20-1, with TRBD1 matching 8 bases. V dropped 5 bases and J dropped 0; count of bases not matched to a gene: 5. CDR1 and CDR2 from the germline V gene are DFQATT and SNEGSKA (reference sequence). The CDR3 is 15 residues long. The CDR3 DNA sequence: TGCAGTGCTCCCCGGACAGGGCCGAACACCGGGGAGCTGTTTTTT. It codes for CSAPRTGPNTGELFF.

This chain links TRBV5-1 with TRBJ1-1, with D tentatively TRBD1 (5 bases). Germline CDR1 reads SGHRS; CDR2 reads YFSETQ. This CDR3 region has 15 residues. The germline V and J ends were trimmed by 1 base and 7 bases, with 17 bases remaining between them. CDR3 nucleotide sequence: TGCGCCAGCAGCTTGTATGGGGACGGGGAGAGTGAAGCTTTCTTT. It codes for CASSLYGDGESEAFF. Using reference TRBV5-1 and TRBJ1-1 for the parts outside the CDR3, the full variable domain is KAGVTQTPRYLIKTRGQQVTLSCSPISGHRSVSWYQQTPGQGLQFLFEYFSETQRNKGNFPGRFSGRQFSNSRSEMNVSTLELGDSALYLCASSLYGDGESEAFFGQGTRLTVV.

This clonotype appeared many times. V and J are TRBV11-2 and TRBJ2-1; no reliable D call. The CDR3 covers 12 residues. V lost 9 bases and J 7 bases, leaving 13 bases between the germline ends. Germline assignment: CDR1 SGHAT and CDR2 FQNNGV. CDR3 in amino acids: CARICRGNEQFF. The CDR3 DNA follows: TGTGCCAGAATATGCAGAGGAAATGAGCAGTTCTTC.

This chain uses TRBV5-1 with TRBJ2-7, with no clear D. Trimming pared 4 bases from V and 0 bases from J, leaving 17 bases between. This CDR3 contains 16 residues. From germline, CDR1 is SGHRS and CDR2 YFSETQ. CDR3 region: CASSTPGPPGSYEQYV. The CDR3 DNA is TGCGCCAGCAGCACGCCGGGTCCTCCTGGCTCCTACGAGCAGTACGTC.

The V and J genes are TRBV7-9 and TRBJ2-7; the D is unclear. The germline V and J ends were trimmed by 6 bases and 3 bases, with 12 bases remaining between them. Germline CDR1 reads SEHNR; CDR2 reads FQNEAQ (reference sequence). The CDR3 spans 13 residues. The CDR3 region has the DNA TGTGCCAGCAGACGAGGACGGAACTACGAGCAGTACTTC. Protein product: CASRRGRNYEQYF.

This clonotype has ten or more counts. The chain carries TRBV7-2 and TRBJ2-7; D unclear. The V gene's germline CDR1 is SGHTA and CDR2 FQGNSA. The CDR3 is 16 residues long. The V end lost 0 bases, the J end lost 5 bases, and 17 bases lay between the germline ends. The CDR3, as DNA: TGTGCCAGCAGCTTAGCGCCCCAGTTAGGGCACCACGAGCAGTACTTC. Its translation is CASSLAPQLGHHEQYF.

The V and J genes are TRBV28 and TRBJ2-5, with TRBD1 matching 10 bases. The CDR3 extends over 16 amino acids. Losses at the gene ends were 4 bases for V and 5 bases for J; bases not matched to a gene: 10. Germline CDR1 and CDR2: MDHEN and SYDVKM. CDR3 DNA sequence: TGTGCCAGCAGTTACAAAGGGACAGGGGATTGGGAGACCCAGTACTTC. Amino acids: CASSYKGTGDWETQYF.

This clonotype has ten or more counts. The gene calls are TRBV9 and TRBJ1-5; D may be TRBD1 (6 bases). Germline V gene sequence: CDR1 SGDLS, CDR2 YYNGEE. The CDR3 runs to 13 residues. The ends were cut back, 3 bases at V and 4 bases at J, with 8 bases in the middle. The CDR3 coding sequence is TGTGCCAGCAGCGCCGGGACAAATCAGCCCCAGCATTTT. This gives the protein CASSAGTNQPQHF.

This rearrangement joins TRBV7-2 to TRBJ1-1; TRBD1 might be the D (6 bases). Trimming stripped 5 bases from V and 1 base from J, with 8 bases between. Germline CDR1 reads SGHTA; CDR2 reads FQGNSA. CDR3 size: 13 residues. The CDR3: CASSRDKNTEAFF. The CDR3 region has the DNA TGTGCCAGCAGCCGGGACAAGAACACTGAAGCTTTCTTT.

In this sample, this clonotype turned up many times. The rearrangement joins TRBV5-1 to TRBJ1-2, with no clear D. The length of the CDR3 is 12 residues. Germline V gene sequence: CDR1 SGHRS, CDR2 YFSETQ. The V end lost 0 bases, the J end lost 6 bases, and 6 bases lay between the germline ends. CDR3 sequence (DNA): TGCGCCAGCAGCTTGGGGGCTAATGGCTACACCTTC. Translated: CASSLGANGYTF.

Many counts were recorded for this clonotype. Compared with germline, one end of the junction differs, possibly owing to a read error. J is TRBJ2-5 and V is TRBV30, with D possibly TRBD2 on 5 matching bases. This CDR3 contains 14 residues. The germline CDR1 and CDR2 sequences are GTSNPN and SVGIG (reference sequence). CDR3 in DNA: TGTGCCTGGGGTGTCGGGGAGAGGCAAGAGACCCAGTACTTC. Translating gives CAWGVGERQETQYF.

This clonotype was seen many times. The V gene is TRBV28, the J gene TRBJ2-3; a weak D match, TRBD2 (5 bases). CDR3 length: 15 residues. CDR1 and CDR2 from the germline V gene are MDHEN and SYDVKM. Between the trimmed V and J ends, which lost 2 bases and 1 base, there was a span of 10 bases. CDR3 loop: CASSLEGPGTDTQYF. The CDR3 DNA reads as TGTGCCAGCAGTTTAGAGGGTCCAGGCACAGATACGCAGTATTTT. Supplemented by reference TRBV28 and TRBJ2-3, the full variable domain reads DVKVTQSSRYLVKRTGEKVFLECVQDMDHENMFWYRQDPGLGLRLIYFSYDVKMKEKGDIPEGYSVSREKKERFSLILESASTNQTSMYLCASSLEGPGTDTQYFGPGTRLTVL.

Worth noting for this clonotype: A read error is possible here, since a much larger clone lies one base away. The final CDR3 position lacks the conserved phenylalanine or tryptophan, pointing to a likely read error. This chain uses TRBV28 with TRBJ2-5, with D maybe TRBD2 (6 bases). Germline CDR1 MDHEN, CDR2 SYDVKM. Trimming cost V 11 bases and J 6 bases, with 22 bases left between them. CDR3 length: 14 residues. The CDR3 DNA sequence: TGTGCCTCATCAGCCCCGGGACTCGGAAAGACCCAGTACGTC. It specifies CASSAPGLGKTQYV.

This clonotype was seen at least ten times. The chain uses TRBV7-6 and TRBJ2-7, with D unresolved. The CDR3 has 15 amino acids. CDR1 is SGHVS and CDR2 is FNYEAQ in the germline V gene. Between the trimmed V and J ends, which lost 1 base and 0 bases, there was a span of 10 bases. The chain's CDR3 is CASSLDPSSSYEQYF. The CDR3 bases are TGTGCCAGCAGCTTAGATCCCTCGAGCTCCTACGAGCAGTACTTC.

The J gene is TRBJ2-7, the V gene TRBV4-1, with TRBD2 matching 9 bases. V dropped 5 bases and J dropped 5; count of bases not matched to a gene: 13. The V gene's germline CDR1 is MGHRA and CDR2 YSYEKL. The CDR3 covers 16 residues. CDR3 sequence (DNA): TGCGCCAGCAGCTCCGTTGGGCGGGGGGGCCAGAACGAGCAGTACTTC. Residues: CASSSVGRGGQNEQYF.

The chain uses TRBV6-5 and TRBJ2-2; D gene uncertain. V lost 4 bases and J lost 1, with 4 bases in between. The germline V gene has CDR1 MNHEY and CDR2 SVGAGI. The CDR3 length is 13 residues. The CDR3 reads CASSSRNTGELFF. The CDR3 bases are TGTGCCAGCAGTTCCAGGAACACCGGGGAGCTGTTTTTT.

Ten or more counts support this clonotype. The genes are TRBV20-1 and TRBJ1-5; D unresolved. V dropped 2 bases and J dropped 5 bases, with 16 bases sitting between them. The CDR3 is made up of 15 amino acids. Germline CDR1 DFQATT, CDR2 SNEGSKA (reference sequence). CDR3 region: CSARKENLVDQPQHF. DNA for the CDR3: TGCAGTGCTAGAAAGGAGAACCTCGTCGATCAGCCCCAGCATTTT.

This clonotype was counted at least ten times. The V gene is TRBV24-1, the J gene TRBJ2-1; D may be TRBD1 or TRBD2 (5 bases each). V lost 7 bases and J lost 6, with 15 bases in between. The CDR3 totals 14 residues. Germline V lookup: CDR1 KGHDR, CDR2 SFDVKD. The DNA of the CDR3 is TGTGCCACCAGGGACTCCCGCAGGGCCAATGAGCAGTTCTTC. Encoded protein: CATRDSRRANEQFF.

This clonotype was recorded many times. This rearrangement joins TRBV24-1 to TRBJ2-7; 9 nucleotides line up with TRBD1. The CDR3 consists of 11 residues. The J segment lost 4 bases and the V segment lost 10 bases, leaving 1 base of the junction unmatched. From germline, CDR1 is KGHDR and CDR2 SFDVKD. The CDR3 loop is CATGQGYEQYF. Written as DNA, the CDR3 is TGTGCCACAGGACAGGGGTACGAGCAGTACTTC.